This TCR beta chain emerged from a study of blood T cell repertoires in COVID-19. In the original workflow: Nucleated cell number was recorded as an estimate derived from reference gene primer amplification. Libraries were prepared by immunoSEQ multiplex PCR; TCRdb keeps only in-frame clonotypes and omits some of them. The V and J calls and clone size were taken over from that table, and D and trimming were inferred from the DNA. The table includes almost 350,000 clones, roughly 89% detected once. V dropped 0 bases and J dropped 5; count of bases not matched to a gene: 7. CDR1 and CDR2 (germline): SGHTS, YDEGEE. CDR3 length: 15 residues. Followed longitudinally, the Seattle patients had been enrolled during active infection.

The rearrangement joins TRBV5-8 to TRBJ2-5; the match to TRBD1 covers 7 bases. The TCR was taken from a woman aged 55-70 years with COVID-19, enrolled during active disease. The sample consisted of peripheral blood. As DNA, the CDR3 is TGTGCCAGCAGCTTGGGTACAGGGGTACGTGAGACCCAGTACTTC. Encoded protein: CASSLGTGVRETQYF.